This TCR beta chain is from a study of Tregs in tolerant kidney transplant recipients (dated by TCRdb to about 2019). Turning to the overall study: The study used TCRbeta sequencing to identify donor-specific regulatory T cells before combined kidney and bone marrow transplantation, then tracked those cells after transplant.

The germline V gene (reference sequence) sets CDR1 to SGHNT and CDR2 to YYREEE. CDR3 length: 15 amino acids, cysteine to phenylalanine. Solely the CDR3 DNA is kept, with 45 bases framed from the first base. V lost 1 base and J lost 6 bases; the stretch between them is 13 bases long. Overall results and qualifications from the work: In tolerant patients, the expansion of donor-specific Tregs was greater than global Treg expansion, suggesting that the expansion was antigen-driven rather than nonspecific. The most biologically relevant and donor-specific TCRbeta repertoire appeared to be identified by expanding Tregs with activated donor B cells. PCR primers changed over time for some patients, so nucleotide-level comparison across those patients' samples was not possible. Biological reproducibility was not directly assessed, although technical replication error appeared to be minimal. The study was limited by small patient numbers, and the findings need validation in larger populations and under other immunosuppression protocols.

Related donors were used in the transplants with nonmyeloablative bone marrow transplantation, and mixed chimerism was transient in the human trials. Unstimulated Tregs (CD4+CD25+CD127-), CD4+ non-Tregs (CD4+CD25-), CD4 and CD8 cells were FACS-sorted from thawed PBMCs. Several combined kidney and bone marrow transplant recipients from the ITN036ST trial were included as patients, and samples were available only from these trial subjects. Healthy control blood was separated into PBMCs by Ficoll density gradient and cryopreserved, and patient PBMCs were collected both before and after transplant. In this sample, this clone turned up once. The antigen it recognizes is unknown. No base quality information exists; no much larger clone differs at one position. Genomic DNA was extracted from sorted cells with the QIAGEN DNeasy Blood and Tissue Kit for TCRbeta CDR3 sequencing. High-throughput TCRbeta CDR3 sequencing was carried out commercially through immunoSEQ, with PCR amplification with bias correction and internal controls included. The study's own analysis went as follows. Unique productive TCRbeta sequences were defined by CDR3 nucleotide sequence where primers matched, otherwise by CDR3 amino acid sequence with Vbeta and Jbeta genes. Sorting error was corrected by removing sequences shared between sorted populations at a frequency ratio of 2:1 or less, and the remaining shared sequences were assigned to the higher population. A sequence was defined as donor-reactive if the sequence was expanded at least 5-fold in CFSE-low cells compared with unstimulated cells and had a frequency of at least 0.01% in CFSE-low cells. Repertoire divergence was quantified by Jensen-Shannon divergence using the top 100 TCRbeta sequences ranked by frequency. When a sample had multiple sequencing runs, each run was corrected for sorting error separately and the runs were then pooled. Entries here come from immuneACCESS through TCRdb and include only in-frame sequences with V and J called. Some clones fail to appear in such tables; in the studies checked, an unresolved V gene covers under half of the shortfall, and the cause of the remainder is unknown. Clonal size and the V and J genes are those of that table, whereas D and trimming came from the DNA. Counted in this sample were tens of thousands of clones; about 91% of them appeared once. The leading ten clones occupy 1.6% of the sample.

Sequencing was performed on CD4+ T cells from blood (PBMCs), taken 24 months after the transplant. The rearrangement combines TRBV5-4 with TRBJ2-2; TRBD2 might be the D gene, on 5 matching bases. The sequence was obtained from a human patient who received a combined kidney and bone marrow transplant. The graft donor may be the source of some T cells after a transplant. In nucleotide form, the sequence is TGTGCCAGCAGCTTGAGGGAGCCAGCCCCCGGGGAGCTGTTTTTT. This codes for CASSLREPAPGELFF.